A single sample is the source of the 25 T cell receptor beta chains below, sequenced in a study of cytomegalovirus exposure and HLA in healthy donors (dated by TCRdb to about 2017). Library preparation used the immunoSEQ multiplex PCR assay. A mixture of 60 forward primers for TCR Vbeta segments and 13 reverse primers for TCR Jbeta segments was used in the multiplex PCR. TCRdb obtained this table from immuneACCESS and retained in-frame rearrangements with V and J assigned. These tables miss some clones; where compared with another copy, unresolved V genes account for less than half of the shortfall, and the remainder is unexplained. The sample has around 150,000 clones on record, roughly four fifths of them singletons. The ten largest clones take up nearly 3.5% of the sample. The sequenced sample was PBMCs. The receptors here all came from a male donor in good health and CMV-seronegative.

V and J are TRBV7-3 and TRBJ2-7, with D tentatively TRBD2 (6 bases). V lost 4 bases to trimming and J lost 0 bases, with 13 bases between them. The CDR3 has 15 residues. Germline lookup yields CDR1 SGHTA and CDR2 FQGTGA. The CDR3 region has the DNA TGTGCCAGCAGCTCGTACGGGGGAATCTCCTACGAGCAGTACTTC. As protein: CASSSYGGISYEQYF.

The chain employs TRBV28 and TRBJ1-6, with 7 bases that match TRBD1. This CDR3 is built from 17 residues. The germline V gene encodes CDR1 MDHEN and CDR2 SYDVKM. The ends lost 5 bases at V and 10 bases at J; junction bases unmatched: 17. The chain's CDR3 is CASSPTLGQALGSPLHF. In nucleotides, the CDR3 is TGTGCCAGCAGTCCGACCCTCGGACAGGCCTTGGGGTCACCCCTCCACTTT.

This clone was recorded only once. The chain carries TRBV18 and TRBJ2-2; the D gene is possibly TRBD2 (5 bases). V was trimmed by 0 bases and J by 0 bases, leaving 8 bases between them. CDR1 KGHSH and CDR2 LQKENI come from the germline V gene. There are 16 residues in the CDR3. For the CDR3, the DNA is TGTGCCAGCTCACCACCGGACTCGACGAACACCGGGGAGCTGTTTTTT. As protein: CASSPPDSTNTGELFF.

V gene TRBV13 combines with J gene TRBJ1-1; perhaps TRBD1 as D (5 bases). V shed 4 bases and J shed 1 base, with 10 bases lying between them. CDR1 PRHDT and CDR2 FYEKMQ come from the germline V gene (reference sequence). The CDR3 consists of 14 residues. CDR3 nucleotide sequence: TGTGCCAGCAGCTCGGGACTCCCGAACACTGAAGCTTTCTTT. Encoded protein: CASSSGLPNTEAFF. Full variable domain (missing parts from reference TRBV13 and TRBJ1-1): AAGVIQSPRHLIKEKRETATLKCYPIPRHDTVYWYQQGPGQDPQFLISFYEKMQSDKGSIPDRFSAQQFSDYHSELNMSSLELGDSALYFCASSSGLPNTEAFFGQGTRLTVV.

The rearrangement joins TRBV29-1 to TRBJ2-3; TRBD2 aligns across 13 bases. The V and J ends lost 2 bases and 9 bases, in that order; junction bases with no gene match: 5. Germline V gives CDR1 SQVTM, CDR2 ANQGSEA. The CDR3 totals 14 residues. This CDR3 reads CSVETTSGRITQYF. CDR3 coding DNA: TGCAGCGTTGAAACGACTAGCGGGAGGATAACGCAGTATTTT.

The chain has TRBV27 and TRBJ1-1; 7 bases are a match to TRBD1. CDR1 is MNHEY and CDR2 is SMNVEV in the germline V gene (reference sequence). V lost 4 bases to trimming and J lost 6 bases; unmatched junction nucleotides: 8. The CDR3 spans 14 residues. The CDR3 protein is CASSSVDRVAEAFF. The CDR3 bases are TGTGCCAGCAGTTCGGTCGACAGGGTAGCTGAAGCTTTCTTT.

This chain uses TRBV7-9 with TRBJ1-1, with 8 bases aligning to TRBD1. V was pared by 3 bases and J by 6 bases, with 6 bases of the junction left unmatched. The germline V gene has CDR1 SEHNR and CDR2 FQNEAQ (reference sequence). CDR3 length: 14 amino acids. In DNA form, the CDR3 reads TGTGCCAGCAGCTTGGACGACAGGGGACCTGAAGCTTTCTTT. Protein product: CASSLDDRGPEAFF.

The chain recombines TRBV2 with TRBJ2-5; a possible D gene is TRBD2 (6 bases). The CDR3 totals 11 residues. V lost 10 bases and J lost 10, with 16 bases in between. Germline V CDR1 and CDR2: SNHLY, FYNNEI. CDR3: CAIQGRLGQYF. The DNA of the CDR3 is TGTGCCATCCAGGGAAGACTAGGCCAGTACTTC. The whole variable domain, filled in from reference TRBV2 and TRBJ2-5, reads EPEVTQTPSHQVTQMGQEVILRCVPISNHLYFYWYRQILGQKVEFLVSFYNNEISEKSEIFDDQFSVERPDGSNFTLKIRSTKLEDSAMYFCAIQGRLGQYFGPGTRLLVL.

This chain joins TRBV6-5 and TRBJ2-7, with no clear D. The CDR3 has 13 amino acids. Trimming left V 2 bases short and J 0 bases short, with 5 bases between. Germline V gene data show CDR1 as MNHEY and CDR2 as SVGAGI. CDR3 amino acids: CASSYRSSYEQYF. The CDR3 DNA reads as TGTGCCAGCAGTTACAGGAGCTCCTACGAGCAGTACTTC.

The chain employs TRBV27 and TRBJ1-6; 10 positions agree with TRBD1. CDR1 is MNHEY and CDR2 is SMNVEV in the germline V gene (reference sequence). There are 18 residues in the CDR3. The V segment lost 4 bases and the J segment 6 bases; nucleotides outside the gene matches: 12. CDR3 DNA sequence: TGTGCCAGCAGTTGGGGACAGGGGAGCCCCTACTCTAATTCACCCCTCCACTTT. Translated, it gives CASSWGQGSPYSNSPLHF.

This clone showed up just a few times. The rearrangement joins TRBV14 to TRBJ2-1; possible D gene TRBD1, 6 bases. Per the germline V gene, CDR1 is SGHDN and CDR2 is FVKESK. The ends were cut back, 0 bases at V and 3 bases at J, with 12 bases in the middle. The CDR3 covers 16 residues. The CDR3 nucleotides are TGTGCCAGCAGCCAAGATTGGGGACAAATCTACAATGAGCAGTTCTTC. As protein: CASSQDWGQIYNEQFF.

The chain employs TRBV28 and TRBJ2-3; D gene ambiguous. V shed 1 base and J shed 7 bases, with 3 bases lying between them. The CDR3 contains 11 residues. Germline assignment: CDR1 MDHEN and CDR2 SYDVKM. The CDR3 nucleotides are TGTGCCAGCAGTTTATCCTATACGCAGTATTTT. It translates to CASSLSYTQYF.

This clone was seen once. The chain is built from TRBV7-2 and TRBJ2-7; TRBD1 matches 12 bases. The J segment lost 5 bases and the V segment lost 3 bases, leaving 11 bases of the junction unmatched. The CDR3 covers 17 residues. Per the germline V gene, CDR1 is SGHTA and CDR2 is FQGNSA. CDR3 sequence reads: CASSFTVRDRGQNEQYF. CDR3 coding DNA: TGTGCCAGCAGCTTCACTGTCCGGGACAGGGGGCAAAACGAGCAGTACTTC.

CDR3 in amino acids: CASSSLRGKYF. DNA for the CDR3: TGTGCCAGCAGCTCCCTCCGGGGGAAGTATTTT. The chain joins TRBV7-8 to TRBJ2-3; weak D call: TRBD2 (6 bases). This CDR3 has 11 residues. Germline values: CDR1 SGHVS, CDR2 FQNEAQ. Trimming cost V 4 bases and J 13 bases, with 12 bases left between them.

The genes are TRBV7-8 and TRBJ1-2, with D uncertain. The CDR3 sequence is 13 residues long. Trimming took 0 bases from V and 2 from J, leaving 4 bases between them. CDR1 is SGHVS and CDR2 is FQNEAQ in the germline V gene. CDR3: CASSLALNYGYTF. The CDR3 region has the DNA TGTGCCAGCAGCTTAGCACTGAACTATGGCTACACCTTC. The full variable domain, in which reference TRBV7-8 and TRBJ1-2 provide the parts outside the CDR3, is GAGVSQSPRYKVAKRGQDVALRCDPISGHVSLFWYQQALGQGPEFLTYFQNEAQLDKSGLPSDRFFAERPEGSVSTLKIQRTQQEDSAVYLCASSLALNYGYTFGSGTRLTVV.

The V and J genes are TRBV28 and TRBJ1-3; the match to TRBD1 covers 9 bases. This CDR3 region has 17 residues. The germline CDR1 and CDR2 sequences are MDHEN and SYDVKM. V gave up 5 bases and J gave up 0 bases; unmatched junction bases: 8. CDR3 amino acids: CASSRTGAPPSGNTIYF. CDR3 in DNA: TGTGCCAGCAGTAGGACAGGGGCCCCCCCCTCTGGAAACACCATATATTTT.

The chain recombines TRBV7-9 with TRBJ1-1; D gene ambiguous. The CDR3 runs to 14 residues. The germline gives CDR1 SEHNR, CDR2 FQNEAQ (reference sequence). Trimming pared 7 bases from V and 4 bases from J, leaving 16 bases between. CDR3 sequence: CASNNFARGTEAFF. The CDR3 nucleotides are TGTGCCAGCAACAACTTCGCCCGGGGCACTGAAGCTTTCTTT.

The V gene is TRBV5-4, the J gene TRBJ1-1; tentatively, D is TRBD1 (5 bases). Trimming left V 0 bases short and J 0 bases short, with 12 bases between. The CDR3 consists of 16 residues. Looked up from germline, CDR1 is SGHNT and CDR2 is YYREEE (reference sequence). The CDR3 protein is CASSLAGSGVNTEAFF. The CDR3 DNA follows: TGTGCCAGCAGCTTGGCCGGGTCGGGGGTGAACACTGAAGCTTTCTTT.

The rearrangement uses TRBV7-8 and TRBJ2-1; a possible D gene is TRBD2 (5 bases). The germline V gene has CDR1 SGHVS and CDR2 FQNEAQ. The CDR3 has 13 amino acids. V lost 6 bases, J lost 6 bases, and 12 bases lay in between. The CDR3 nucleotides are TGTGCCAGCAGAAGGAGGCTCGCCAATGAGCAGTTCTTC. As protein: CASRRRLANEQFF.

The chain is built from TRBV30 and TRBJ2-7; 11 bases agree with TRBD2. CDR3 length: 13 amino acids. Germline CDR1 and CDR2: GTSNPN and SVGIG (reference sequence). V trimming: 6 bases; J trimming: 1 base; junction bases outside the gene matches: 2. The CDR3 DNA reads TGTGCCTGCACTAGCGGGAGTTCCTACGAGCAGTACTTC. Translated: CACTSGSSYEQYF.

This rearrangement joins TRBV2 to TRBJ2-2; 10 bases line up with TRBD1. Germline CDR1 reads SNHLY; CDR2 reads FYNNEI. J lost 3 bases, V lost 4 bases, and 2 bases had no gene match. The CDR3 covers 15 residues. CDR3 bases: TGTGCCAGCAGTGGACAGGGGGCATACACCGGGGAGCTGTTTTTT. Translating it yields CASSGQGAYTGELFF.

The chain employs TRBV28 and TRBJ1-5, with D unclear. V was pared by 1 base and J by 6 bases, with 13 bases between. From germline, CDR1 is MDHEN and CDR2 SYDVKM. This CDR3 has 15 residues. CDR3 residues: CASSLSRDIRQPQHF. CDR3 nucleotides: TGTGCCAGCAGTTTATCGAGGGATATACGTCAGCCCCAGCATTTT.

The J gene is TRBJ1-2, the V gene TRBV4-1; 11 bases map to TRBD1. This CDR3 has 16 amino acids. Germline CDR1 MGHRA, CDR2 YSYEKL. V lost 1 base to trimming and J lost 3 bases; unmatched junction nucleotides: 4. CDR3 sequence reads: CASSQGTGGVYYGYTF. The CDR3 coding sequence is TGCGCCAGCAGCCAAGGGACAGGGGGCGTATACTATGGCTACACCTTC.

The chain combines TRBV5-8 with TRBJ1-2, with TRBD1 identical over 12 bases. The CDR3 totals 15 residues. Trimming removed 3 bases from V and 3 bases from J; junction bases left unmatched: 3. Germline V gene data show CDR1 as SGHTS and CDR2 as YDEGEE. Here the CDR3 reads CASSWGQGADYGYTF. As DNA, the CDR3 is TGTGCCAGCAGCTGGGGACAGGGGGCGGACTATGGCTACACCTTC.

This chain links TRBV7-2 with TRBJ2-3; TRBD2 agrees at 7 bases. There are 15 residues in the CDR3. Germline CDR1 and CDR2: SGHTA and FQGNSA. J lost 2 bases, V lost 8 bases, and 10 bases had no gene match. The CDR3 bases are TGTGCCAGCGCCTCGGGGAGGGCCTTCACAGATACGCAGTATTTT. Its translation: CASASGRAFTDTQYF.